This T cell receptor beta chain emerged from a study of blood T cell repertoires in COVID-19. Trimming shortened V by 1 base and J by 8 bases, and 24 bases separated the two germline ends. The CDR3 totals 17 residues. Germline V gene data show CDR1 as SGHRS and CDR2 as YFSETQ. Methods used by the authors: Amplification of reference gene primers was used by the study to estimate nucleated cell counts. TCRdb's table, derived via immunoSEQ multiplex PCR, lists solely in-frame clones and lacks some. Clone size and the V and J calls come from that table; the DNA yielded D and trimming. The sample includes nearly 250,000 clones, almost 85% of them seen just once. This clone was seen once.

Sequences were obtained from PBMCs or T cells enriched from blood (not recorded which). This clonotype originated in a woman aged 50 to 60 with acute COVID-19. The V call is TRBV5-1, the J call TRBJ1-2; no reliable D call. CDR3 coding DNA: TGCGCCAGCAGCTTGTCCCCTGTCCCTCGGACGGGATGGGGCTACACCTTC. This gives the protein CASSLSPVPRTGWGYTF.